This T cell receptor (beta chain) was captured in a study of Graves' ophthalmopathy and Graves' hyperthyroidism. About the research overall: At initial diagnosis, peripheral blood was obtained, and this preceded any treatment. Study findings and constraints: An approximately 82% specificity and about 90% sensitivity were achieved by a 13-signature model that separated ophthalmopathy from stable hyperthyroidism. Thyroid clonotypes that were expanded above 0.001 frequency mostly also appeared in blood.

Amplification from RNA transcripts yielded the TCR beta CDR3 regions. First-round RT-PCR with HTBI primers preceded a second-round multiplex PCR. TCRdb fed the multiplex PCR reads into MiXCR, producing one record per CDR3 protein. Of hundreds of thousands of distinct CDR3 sequences in the sample, under 50% are singletons; the top ten hold around 3%. A few counts support this clonotype. Its antigen remains unknown. The PBMCs were taken from approximately 9 ml of fresh peripheral blood. V lost 4 bases, J lost 4 bases, and 10 bases lay in between. This CDR3 has 12 residues. In germline, CDR1 is SQVTM, CDR2 ANQGSEA.

This chain joins TRBV29-1 and TRBJ2-5; D possibly matches TRBD1 or TRBD2 (5 bases each). The sequenced sample was peripheral blood. This clonotype originated in an adult man with Graves' ophthalmopathy. The DNA for the CDR3 is TGCAGCGTTGGTCCGGGACGAGAGACCCAGTACTTC. Its translation: CSVGPGRETQYF.